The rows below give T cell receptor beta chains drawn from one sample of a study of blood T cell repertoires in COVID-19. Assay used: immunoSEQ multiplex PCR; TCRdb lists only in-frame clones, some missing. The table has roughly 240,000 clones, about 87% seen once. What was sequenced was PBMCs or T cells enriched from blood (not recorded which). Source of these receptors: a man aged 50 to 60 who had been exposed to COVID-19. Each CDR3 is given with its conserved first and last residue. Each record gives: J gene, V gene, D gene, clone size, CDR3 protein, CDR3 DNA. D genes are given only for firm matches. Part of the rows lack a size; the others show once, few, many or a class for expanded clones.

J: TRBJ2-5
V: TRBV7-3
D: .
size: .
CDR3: CAHAWGQGTQYF
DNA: TGTGCCCATGCGTGGGGGCAGGGGACCCAGTACTTC

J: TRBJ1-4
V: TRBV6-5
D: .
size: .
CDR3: CASSYRGSNEKLFF
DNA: TGTGCCAGCAGTTACAGGGGTTCTAATGAAAAACTGTTTTTT

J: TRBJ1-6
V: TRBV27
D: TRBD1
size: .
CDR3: CASNRGSYNSPLHF
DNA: TGTGCCAGCAACAGGGGATCGTATAATTCACCCCTCCACTTT

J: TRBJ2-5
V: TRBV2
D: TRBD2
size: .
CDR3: CASSARLAGGGQETQYF
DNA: TGTGCCAGCAGTGCCCGACTAGCGGGGGGTGGTCAGGAGACCCAGTACTTC

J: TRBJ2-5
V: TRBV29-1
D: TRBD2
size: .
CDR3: CSVEGGEETQYF
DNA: TGCAGCGTTGAGGGGGGGGAAGAGACCCAGTACTTC

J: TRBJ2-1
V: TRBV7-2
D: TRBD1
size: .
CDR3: CASSLGQGAYEQFF
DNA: TGTGCCAGCAGCTTAGGACAGGGGGCCTATGAGCAGTTCTTC

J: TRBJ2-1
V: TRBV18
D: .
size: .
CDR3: CASSPTASSYNEQFF
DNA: TGTGCCAGCTCACCGACAGCCAGCTCCTACAATGAGCAGTTCTTC

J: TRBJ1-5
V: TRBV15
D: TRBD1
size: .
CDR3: CATSRGGQGGTENQPQHF
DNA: TGTGCCACCAGCAGAGGGGGACAGGGAGGAACGGAAAATCAGCCCCAGCATTTT

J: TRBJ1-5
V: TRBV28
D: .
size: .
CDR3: CASSLWQGDYSNQPQHF
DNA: TGTGCCAGCAGTTTATGGCAGGGCGATTATAGCAATCAGCCCCAGCATTTT

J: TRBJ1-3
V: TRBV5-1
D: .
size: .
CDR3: CASSLAGIGNTIYF
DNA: TGCGCCAGCAGCTTGGCAGGGATAGGAAACACCATATATTTT

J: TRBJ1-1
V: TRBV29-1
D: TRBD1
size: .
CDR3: CSVPQPQTGVSEAFF
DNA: TGCAGCGTTCCACAACCCCAGACAGGGGTGTCTGAAGCTTTCTTT

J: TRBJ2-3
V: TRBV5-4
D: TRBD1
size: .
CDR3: CASSSRDRGRGADTQYF
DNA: TGTGCCAGCAGCTCCCGGGACAGGGGGCGCGGAGCAGATACGCAGTATTTT

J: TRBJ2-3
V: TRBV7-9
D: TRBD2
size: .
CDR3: CASSPGLAGDLITDTQYF
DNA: TGTGCCAGCAGCCCGGGACTAGCGGGGGATCTCATCACAGATACGCAGTATTTT

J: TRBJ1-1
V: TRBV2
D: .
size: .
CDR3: CASRADRSTEAFF
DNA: TGTGCCAGCAGGGCTGACAGGAGCACTGAAGCTTTCTTT

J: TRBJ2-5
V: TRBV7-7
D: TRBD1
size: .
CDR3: CASSLGTGYQETQYF
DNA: TGTGCTAGCAGCTTAGGGACAGGGTACCAAGAGACCCAGTACTTC

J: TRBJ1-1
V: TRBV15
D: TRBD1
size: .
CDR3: CATSRFSGGLTAEAFF
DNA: TGTGCCACCAGCAGGTTTTCAGGGGGCTTGACGGCTGAAGCTTTCTTT

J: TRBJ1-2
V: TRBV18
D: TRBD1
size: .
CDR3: CASSPGTGGYGYTF
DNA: TGTGCCAGCTCACCCGGGACAGGGGGCTATGGCTACACCTTC

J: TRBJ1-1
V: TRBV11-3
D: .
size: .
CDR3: CASSFAVNTEAFF
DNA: TGTGCCAGCAGCTTTGCGGTGAACACTGAAGCTTTCTTT

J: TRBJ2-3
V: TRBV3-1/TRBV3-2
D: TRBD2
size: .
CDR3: CASSHLAGGGADTQYF
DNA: TGTGCCAGCAGCCACTTAGCGGGAGGAGGGGCAGATACGCAGTATTTT

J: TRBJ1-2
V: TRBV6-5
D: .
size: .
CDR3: CASSPTTNYGYTF
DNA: TGTGCCAGCAGCCCAACTACTAACTATGGCTACACCTTC

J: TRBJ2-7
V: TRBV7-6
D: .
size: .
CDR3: CASSLFQGGISYF
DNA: TGTGCCAGCAGCTTATTCCAGGGCGGGATTAGTTACTTC

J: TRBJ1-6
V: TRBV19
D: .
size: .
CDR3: CASTSVGASSYNSPLHF
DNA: TGTGCCAGTACCAGTGTAGGGGCAAGCTCCTATAATTCACCCCTCCACTTT

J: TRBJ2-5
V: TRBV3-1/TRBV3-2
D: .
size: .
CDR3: CASSTSKTARPETQYF
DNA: TGTGCCAGCAGCACCTCTAAGACCGCGAGGCCGGAGACCCAGTACTTC

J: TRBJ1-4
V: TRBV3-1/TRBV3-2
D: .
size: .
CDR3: CASSQFATNEKLFF
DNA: TGTGCCAGCAGCCAATTCGCAACTAATGAAAAACTGTTTTTT

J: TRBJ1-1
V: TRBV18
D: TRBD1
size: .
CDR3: CASSPRTGGAGTEAFF
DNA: TGTGCCAGCTCACCAAGAACAGGGGGCGCGGGCACTGAAGCTTTCTTT

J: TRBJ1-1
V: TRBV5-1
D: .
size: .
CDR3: CASSTGVNTEAFF
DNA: TGCGCCAGCAGCACGGGGGTGAACACTGAAGCTTTCTTT

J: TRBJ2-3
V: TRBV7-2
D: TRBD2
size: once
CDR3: CASSWTSGGTQYF
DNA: TGTGCCAGCAGCTGGACTAGCGGGGGTACGCAGTATTTT

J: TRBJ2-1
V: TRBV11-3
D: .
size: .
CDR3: CASSSPLARPYNEQFF
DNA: TGTGCCAGCAGCTCTCCTCTAGCAAGGCCCTACAATGAGCAGTTCTTC

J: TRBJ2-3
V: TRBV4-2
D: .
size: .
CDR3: CASSQEGGRSTDTQYF
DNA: TGTGCCAGCAGCCAAGAGGGGGGGCGGAGCACAGATACGCAGTATTTT

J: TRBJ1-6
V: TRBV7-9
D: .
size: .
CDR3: CASSTSYSPLHF
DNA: TGTGCCAGCAGCACATCCTATTCACCCCTCCACTTT

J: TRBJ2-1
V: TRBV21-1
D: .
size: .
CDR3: CASSSTGPYNEQFF
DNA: TGTGCCAGCAGCTCCACAGGCCCCTACAATGAGCAGTTCTTC

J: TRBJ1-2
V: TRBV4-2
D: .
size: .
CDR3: CASSQAPGENYGYTF
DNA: TGTGCCAGCAGCCAAGCCCCAGGCGAGAACTATGGCTACACCTTC

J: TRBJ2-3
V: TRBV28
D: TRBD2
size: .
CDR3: CASSSTSSDPTDTQYF
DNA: TGTGCCAGCAGTTCGACTAGCTCTGACCCCACAGATACGCAGTATTTT

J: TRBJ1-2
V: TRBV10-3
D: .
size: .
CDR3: CAISENTGKGYTF
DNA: TGTGCCATCAGTGAGAATACAGGGAAAGGCTACACCTTC

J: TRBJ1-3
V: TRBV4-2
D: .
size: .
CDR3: CASSQDSVSGNTIYF
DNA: TGTGCCAGCAGCCAAGATTCTGTCTCTGGAAACACCATATATTTT

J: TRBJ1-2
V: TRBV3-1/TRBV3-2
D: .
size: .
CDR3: CASSQDSGNYGYTF
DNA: TGTGCCAGCAGCCAAGATTCAGGCAACTATGGCTACACCTTC